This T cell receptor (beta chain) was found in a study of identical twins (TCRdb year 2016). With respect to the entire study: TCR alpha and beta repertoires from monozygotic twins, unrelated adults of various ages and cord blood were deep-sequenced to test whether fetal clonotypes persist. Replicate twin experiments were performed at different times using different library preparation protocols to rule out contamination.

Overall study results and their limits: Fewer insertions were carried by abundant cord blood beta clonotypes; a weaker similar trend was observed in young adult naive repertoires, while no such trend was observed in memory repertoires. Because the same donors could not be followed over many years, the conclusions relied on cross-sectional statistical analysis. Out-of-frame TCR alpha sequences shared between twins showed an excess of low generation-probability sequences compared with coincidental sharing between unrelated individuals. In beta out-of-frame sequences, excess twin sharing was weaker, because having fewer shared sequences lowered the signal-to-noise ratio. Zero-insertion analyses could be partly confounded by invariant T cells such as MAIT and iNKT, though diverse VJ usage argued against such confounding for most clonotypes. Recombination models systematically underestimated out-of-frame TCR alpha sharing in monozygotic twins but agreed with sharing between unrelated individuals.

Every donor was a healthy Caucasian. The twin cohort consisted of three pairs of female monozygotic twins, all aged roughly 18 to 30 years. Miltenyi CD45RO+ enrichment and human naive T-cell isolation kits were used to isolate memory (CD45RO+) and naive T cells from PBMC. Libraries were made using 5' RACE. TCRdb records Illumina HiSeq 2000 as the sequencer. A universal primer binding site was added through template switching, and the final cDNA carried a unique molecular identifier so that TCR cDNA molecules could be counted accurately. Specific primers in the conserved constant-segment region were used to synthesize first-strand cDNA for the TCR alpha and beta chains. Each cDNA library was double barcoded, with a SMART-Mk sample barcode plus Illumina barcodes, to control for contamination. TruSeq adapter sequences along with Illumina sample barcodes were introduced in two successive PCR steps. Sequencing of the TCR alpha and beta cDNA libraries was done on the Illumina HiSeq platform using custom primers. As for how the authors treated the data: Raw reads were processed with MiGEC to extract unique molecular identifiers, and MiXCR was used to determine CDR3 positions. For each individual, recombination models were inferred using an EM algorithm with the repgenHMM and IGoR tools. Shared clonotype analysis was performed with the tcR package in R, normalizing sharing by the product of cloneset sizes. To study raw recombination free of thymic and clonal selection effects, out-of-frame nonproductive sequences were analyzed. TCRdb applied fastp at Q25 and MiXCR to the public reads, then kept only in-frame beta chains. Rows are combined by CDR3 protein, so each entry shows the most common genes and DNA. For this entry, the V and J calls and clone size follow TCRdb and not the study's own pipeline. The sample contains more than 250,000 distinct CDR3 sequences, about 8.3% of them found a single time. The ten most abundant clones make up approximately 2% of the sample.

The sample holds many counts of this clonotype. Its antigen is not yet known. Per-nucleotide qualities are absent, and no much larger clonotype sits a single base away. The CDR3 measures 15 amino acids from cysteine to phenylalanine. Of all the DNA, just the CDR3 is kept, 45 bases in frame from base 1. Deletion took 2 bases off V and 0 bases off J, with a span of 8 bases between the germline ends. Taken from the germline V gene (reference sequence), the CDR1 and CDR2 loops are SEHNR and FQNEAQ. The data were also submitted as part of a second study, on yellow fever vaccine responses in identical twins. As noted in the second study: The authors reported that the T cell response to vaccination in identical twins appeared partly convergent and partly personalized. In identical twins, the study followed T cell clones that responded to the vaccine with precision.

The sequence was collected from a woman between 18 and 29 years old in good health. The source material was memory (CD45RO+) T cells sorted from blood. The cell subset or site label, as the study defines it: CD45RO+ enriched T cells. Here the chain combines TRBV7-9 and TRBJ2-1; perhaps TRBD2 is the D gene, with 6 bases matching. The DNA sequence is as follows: TGTGCCAGCAGCTTATCGACTAGCTCCTACAATGAGCAGTTCTTC. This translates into CASSLSTSSYNEQFF.